This TCR beta chain was identified during a study of cytomegalovirus exposure and HLA in healthy donors. Profiling relied on immunoSEQ multiplex PCR, and the TCRdb table lists in-frame clones only, not all of them. The profile shows 200,000 to 250,000 clones, around nine tenths of them singletons. The CDR3 is made up of 16 amino acids. Germline V gene data show CDR1 as LGHNA and CDR2 as YSLEER. Trimming removed 1 base from V and 2 bases from J; junction bases left unmatched: 1. The chain uses TRBV4-3 and TRBJ2-3; 12 nucleotides line up with TRBD2. The sequence was obtained from a woman aged 18 to 35 in good health and CMV-seronegative. Material: PBMCs. CDR3 residues: CASSQGTSGTTDTQYF. The DNA for the CDR3 is TGCGCCAGCAGCCAAGGGACTAGCGGGACCACAGATACGCAGTATTTT.